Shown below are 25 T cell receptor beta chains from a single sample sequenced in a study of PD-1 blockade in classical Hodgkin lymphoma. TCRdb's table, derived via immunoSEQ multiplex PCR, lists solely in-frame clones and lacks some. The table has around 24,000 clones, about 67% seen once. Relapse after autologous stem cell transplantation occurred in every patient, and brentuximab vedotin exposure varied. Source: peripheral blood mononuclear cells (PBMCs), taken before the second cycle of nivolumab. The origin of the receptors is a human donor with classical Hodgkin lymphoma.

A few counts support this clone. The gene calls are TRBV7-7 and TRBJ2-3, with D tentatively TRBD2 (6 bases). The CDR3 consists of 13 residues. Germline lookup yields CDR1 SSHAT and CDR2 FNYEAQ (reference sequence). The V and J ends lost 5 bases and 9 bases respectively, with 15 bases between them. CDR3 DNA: TGTGCCAGCAGCGAAGGGACTCTTGGGACGCAGTATTTT. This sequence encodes CASSEGTLGTQYF.

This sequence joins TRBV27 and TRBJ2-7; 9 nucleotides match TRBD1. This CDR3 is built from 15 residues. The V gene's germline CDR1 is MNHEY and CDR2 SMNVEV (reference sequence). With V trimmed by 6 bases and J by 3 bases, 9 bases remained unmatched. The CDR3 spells CASSGGQGKVYEQYF. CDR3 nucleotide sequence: TGTGCCAGCAGCGGGGGACAGGGAAAAGTCTACGAGCAGTACTTC.

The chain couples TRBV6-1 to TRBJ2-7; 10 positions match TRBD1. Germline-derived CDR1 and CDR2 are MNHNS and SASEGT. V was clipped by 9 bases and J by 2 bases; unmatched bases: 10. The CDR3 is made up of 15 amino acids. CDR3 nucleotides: TGTGCCAGTTCGAATCCGGGACAGGGGACCTACGAGCAGTACTTC. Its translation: CASSNPGQGTYEQYF.

CDR3 sequence (DNA): TGTGCCAGCATGCGGGACGGACTTTACGAGCAGTACTTC. This translates into CASMRDGLYEQYF. The chain is built from TRBV6-5 and TRBJ2-7; possibly TRBD2 for D (6 bases). The CDR3 totals 13 residues. CDR1 is MNHEY and CDR2 is SVGAGI in the germline V gene. V lost 7 bases and J 4 bases, leaving 14 bases between the germline ends.

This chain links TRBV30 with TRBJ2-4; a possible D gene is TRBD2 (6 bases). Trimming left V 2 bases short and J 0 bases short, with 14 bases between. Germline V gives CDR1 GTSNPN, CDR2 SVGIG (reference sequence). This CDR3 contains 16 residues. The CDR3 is CAWSLPGGIAKNIQYF. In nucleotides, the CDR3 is TGTGCCTGGAGTCTCCCTGGGGGGATAGCCAAAAACATTCAGTACTTC. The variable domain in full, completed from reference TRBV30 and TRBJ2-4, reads SQTIHQWPATLVQPVGSPLSLECTVEGTSNPNLYWYRQAAGRGLQLLFYSVGIGQISSEVPQNLSASRPQDRQFILSSKKLLLSDSGFYLCAWSLPGGIAKNIQYFGAGTRLSVL.

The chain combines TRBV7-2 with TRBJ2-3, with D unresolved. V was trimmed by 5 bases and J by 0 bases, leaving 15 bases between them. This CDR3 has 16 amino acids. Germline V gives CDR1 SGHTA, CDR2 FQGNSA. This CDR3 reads CASSKRIQVSTDTQYF. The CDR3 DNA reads TGTGCCAGCAGCAAAAGGATTCAGGTCAGCACAGATACGCAGTATTTT.

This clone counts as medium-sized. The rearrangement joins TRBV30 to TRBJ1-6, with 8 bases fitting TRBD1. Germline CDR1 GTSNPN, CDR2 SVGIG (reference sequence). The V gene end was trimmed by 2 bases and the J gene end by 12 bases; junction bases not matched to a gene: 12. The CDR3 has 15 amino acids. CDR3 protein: CAWSFGKTGAVPLHF. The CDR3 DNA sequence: TGTGCCTGGAGTTTTGGGAAGACAGGGGCAGTACCCCTCCACTTT.

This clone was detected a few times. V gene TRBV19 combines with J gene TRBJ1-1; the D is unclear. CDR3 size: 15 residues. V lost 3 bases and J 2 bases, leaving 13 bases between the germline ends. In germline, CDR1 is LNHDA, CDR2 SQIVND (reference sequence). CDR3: CASSIVAISNTEAFF. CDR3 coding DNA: TGTGCCAGTAGTATCGTCGCAATTTCCAACACTGAAGCTTTCTTT.

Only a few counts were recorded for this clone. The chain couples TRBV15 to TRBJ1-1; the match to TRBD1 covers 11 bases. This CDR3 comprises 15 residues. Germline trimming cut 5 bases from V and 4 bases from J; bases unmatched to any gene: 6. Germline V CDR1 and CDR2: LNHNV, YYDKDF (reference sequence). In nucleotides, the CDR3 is TGTGCCACCAGCCGAATGGGGACAGGGGGCACTGAAGCTTTCTTT. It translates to CATSRMGTGGTEAFF.

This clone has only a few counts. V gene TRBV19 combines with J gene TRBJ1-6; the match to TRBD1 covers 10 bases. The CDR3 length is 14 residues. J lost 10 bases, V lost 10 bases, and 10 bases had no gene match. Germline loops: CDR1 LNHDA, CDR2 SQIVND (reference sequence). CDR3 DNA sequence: TGTGCCACCCAGGGGGGGACAGGGGCCTCACCCCTCCACTTT. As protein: CATQGGTGASPLHF.

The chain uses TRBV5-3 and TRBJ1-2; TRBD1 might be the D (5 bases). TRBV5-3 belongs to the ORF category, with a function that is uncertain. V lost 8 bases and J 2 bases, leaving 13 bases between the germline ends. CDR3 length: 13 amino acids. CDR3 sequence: CASSEDRNYGYTF. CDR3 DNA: TGTGCCAGCAGCGAAGACAGAAACTATGGCTACACCTTC.

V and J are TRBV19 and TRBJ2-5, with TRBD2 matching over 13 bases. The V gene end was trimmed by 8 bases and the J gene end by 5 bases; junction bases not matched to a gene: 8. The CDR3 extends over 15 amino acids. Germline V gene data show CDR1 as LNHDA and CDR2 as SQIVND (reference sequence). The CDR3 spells CASGPSGLAGETQYF. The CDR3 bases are TGTGCCAGTGGACCTTCGGGACTAGCGGGGGAGACCCAGTACTTC.

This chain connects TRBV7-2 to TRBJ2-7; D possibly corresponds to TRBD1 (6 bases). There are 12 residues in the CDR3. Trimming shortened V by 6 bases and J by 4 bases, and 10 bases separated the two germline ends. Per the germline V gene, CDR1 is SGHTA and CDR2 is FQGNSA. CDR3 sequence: CASRGGVYEQYF. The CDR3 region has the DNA TGTGCCAGCAGAGGGGGAGTATACGAGCAGTACTTC.

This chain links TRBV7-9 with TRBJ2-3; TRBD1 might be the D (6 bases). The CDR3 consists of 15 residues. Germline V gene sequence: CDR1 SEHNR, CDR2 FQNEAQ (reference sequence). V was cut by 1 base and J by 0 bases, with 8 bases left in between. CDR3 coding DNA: TGTGCCAGCAGCTTAGGGACAGAGAGCACAGATACGCAGTATTTT. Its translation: CASSLGTESTDTQYF. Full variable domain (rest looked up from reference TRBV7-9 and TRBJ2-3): DTGVSQNPRHKITKRGQNVTFRCDPISEHNRLYWYRQTLGQGPEFLTYFQNEAQLEKSRLLSDRFSAERPKGSFSTLEIQRTEQGDSAMYLCASSLGTESTDTQYFGPGTRLTVL.

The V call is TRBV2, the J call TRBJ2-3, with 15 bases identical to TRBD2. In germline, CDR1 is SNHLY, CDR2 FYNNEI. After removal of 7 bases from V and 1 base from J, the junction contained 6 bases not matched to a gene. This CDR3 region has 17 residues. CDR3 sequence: CASNGLAGGPGTDTQYF. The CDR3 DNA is TGTGCCAGCAATGGACTAGCGGGGGGGCCTGGCACAGATACGCAGTATTTT.

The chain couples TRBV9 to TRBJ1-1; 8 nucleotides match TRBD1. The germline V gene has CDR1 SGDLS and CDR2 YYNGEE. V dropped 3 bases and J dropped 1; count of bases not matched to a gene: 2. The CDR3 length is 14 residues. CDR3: CASSAGQGNTEAFF. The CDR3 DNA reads TGTGCCAGCAGCGCCGGACAGGGGAACACTGAAGCTTTCTTT.

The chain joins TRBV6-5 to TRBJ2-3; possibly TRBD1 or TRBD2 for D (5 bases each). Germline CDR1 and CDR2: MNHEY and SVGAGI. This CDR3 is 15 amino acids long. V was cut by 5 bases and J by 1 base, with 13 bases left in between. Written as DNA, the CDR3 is TGTGCCAGCAGTACGTGGGACGCCGGCACAGATACGCAGTATTTT. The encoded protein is CASSTWDAGTDTQYF.

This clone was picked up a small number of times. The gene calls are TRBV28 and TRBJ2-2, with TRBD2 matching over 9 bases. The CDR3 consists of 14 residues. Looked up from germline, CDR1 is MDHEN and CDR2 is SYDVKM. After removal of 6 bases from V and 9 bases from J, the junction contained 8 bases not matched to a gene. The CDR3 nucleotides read TGTGCCAGCAGCCCAGCGGGGGGCATGTGGGAGCTGTTTTTT. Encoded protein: CASSPAGGMWELFF.

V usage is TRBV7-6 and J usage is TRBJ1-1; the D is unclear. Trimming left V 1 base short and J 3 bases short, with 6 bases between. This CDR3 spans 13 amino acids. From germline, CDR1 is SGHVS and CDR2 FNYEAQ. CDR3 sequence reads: CASSLEKDTEAFF. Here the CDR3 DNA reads TGTGCCAGCAGCTTAGAAAAGGACACTGAAGCTTTCTTT. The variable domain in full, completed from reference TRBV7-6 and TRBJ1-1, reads GAGVSQSPRYKVTKRGQDVALRCDPISGHVSLYWYRQALGQGPEFLTYFNYEAQQDKSGLPNDRFSAERPEGSISTLTIQRTEQRDSAMYRCASSLEKDTEAFFGQGTRLTVV.

DNA for the CDR3: TGTGCCAGCAGCCGGGTCCTCTATGGCTACACCTTC. Translating it yields CASSRVLYGYTF. The rearrangement joins TRBV28 to TRBJ1-2; the D is unclear. This CDR3 has 12 amino acids. In germline, CDR1 is MDHEN, CDR2 SYDVKM. Trimming cost V 6 bases and J 4 bases, with 9 bases left between them.

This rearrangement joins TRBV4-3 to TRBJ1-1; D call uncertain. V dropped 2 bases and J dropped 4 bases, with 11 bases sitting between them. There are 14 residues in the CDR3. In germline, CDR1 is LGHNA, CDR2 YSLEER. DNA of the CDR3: TGCGCCAGCAGCCAAATTCTAACGAGCACTGAAGCTTTCTTT. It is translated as CASSQILTSTEAFF.

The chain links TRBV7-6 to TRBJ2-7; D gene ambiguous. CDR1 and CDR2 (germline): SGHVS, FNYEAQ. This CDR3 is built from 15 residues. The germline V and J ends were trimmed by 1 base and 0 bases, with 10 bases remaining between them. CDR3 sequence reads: CASSLGSVSSYEQYF. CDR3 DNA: TGTGCCAGCAGCTTAGGCTCCGTTAGCTCCTACGAGCAGTACTTC. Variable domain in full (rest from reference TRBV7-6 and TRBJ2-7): GAGVSQSPRYKVTKRGQDVALRCDPISGHVSLYWYRQALGQGPEFLTYFNYEAQQDKSGLPNDRFSAERPEGSISTLTIQRTEQRDSAMYRCASSLGSVSSYEQYFGPGTRLTVT.

CDR3 nucleotide sequence: TGCAGCGCACGACTGAATGAAAAACTGTTTTTT. Encoded protein: CSARLNEKLFF. V gene TRBV29-1 combines with J gene TRBJ1-4; D is undetermined. Trimming left V 7 bases short and J 5 bases short, with 8 bases between. This CDR3 has 11 residues. Per the germline V gene, CDR1 is SQVTM and CDR2 is ANQGSEA.

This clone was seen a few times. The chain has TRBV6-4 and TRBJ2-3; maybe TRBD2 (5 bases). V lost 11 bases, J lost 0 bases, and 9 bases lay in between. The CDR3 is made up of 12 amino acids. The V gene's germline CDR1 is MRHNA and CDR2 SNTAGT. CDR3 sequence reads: CARGHSTDTQYF. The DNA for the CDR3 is TGTGCCCGCGGGCACAGCACAGATACGCAGTATTTT.

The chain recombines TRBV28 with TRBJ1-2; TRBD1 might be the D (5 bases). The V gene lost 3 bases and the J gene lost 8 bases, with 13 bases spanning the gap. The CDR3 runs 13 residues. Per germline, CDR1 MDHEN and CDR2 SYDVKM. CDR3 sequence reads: CASSFSGNGGYTF. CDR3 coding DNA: TGTGCCAGCAGTTTTTCAGGGAATGGGGGCTACACCTTC.